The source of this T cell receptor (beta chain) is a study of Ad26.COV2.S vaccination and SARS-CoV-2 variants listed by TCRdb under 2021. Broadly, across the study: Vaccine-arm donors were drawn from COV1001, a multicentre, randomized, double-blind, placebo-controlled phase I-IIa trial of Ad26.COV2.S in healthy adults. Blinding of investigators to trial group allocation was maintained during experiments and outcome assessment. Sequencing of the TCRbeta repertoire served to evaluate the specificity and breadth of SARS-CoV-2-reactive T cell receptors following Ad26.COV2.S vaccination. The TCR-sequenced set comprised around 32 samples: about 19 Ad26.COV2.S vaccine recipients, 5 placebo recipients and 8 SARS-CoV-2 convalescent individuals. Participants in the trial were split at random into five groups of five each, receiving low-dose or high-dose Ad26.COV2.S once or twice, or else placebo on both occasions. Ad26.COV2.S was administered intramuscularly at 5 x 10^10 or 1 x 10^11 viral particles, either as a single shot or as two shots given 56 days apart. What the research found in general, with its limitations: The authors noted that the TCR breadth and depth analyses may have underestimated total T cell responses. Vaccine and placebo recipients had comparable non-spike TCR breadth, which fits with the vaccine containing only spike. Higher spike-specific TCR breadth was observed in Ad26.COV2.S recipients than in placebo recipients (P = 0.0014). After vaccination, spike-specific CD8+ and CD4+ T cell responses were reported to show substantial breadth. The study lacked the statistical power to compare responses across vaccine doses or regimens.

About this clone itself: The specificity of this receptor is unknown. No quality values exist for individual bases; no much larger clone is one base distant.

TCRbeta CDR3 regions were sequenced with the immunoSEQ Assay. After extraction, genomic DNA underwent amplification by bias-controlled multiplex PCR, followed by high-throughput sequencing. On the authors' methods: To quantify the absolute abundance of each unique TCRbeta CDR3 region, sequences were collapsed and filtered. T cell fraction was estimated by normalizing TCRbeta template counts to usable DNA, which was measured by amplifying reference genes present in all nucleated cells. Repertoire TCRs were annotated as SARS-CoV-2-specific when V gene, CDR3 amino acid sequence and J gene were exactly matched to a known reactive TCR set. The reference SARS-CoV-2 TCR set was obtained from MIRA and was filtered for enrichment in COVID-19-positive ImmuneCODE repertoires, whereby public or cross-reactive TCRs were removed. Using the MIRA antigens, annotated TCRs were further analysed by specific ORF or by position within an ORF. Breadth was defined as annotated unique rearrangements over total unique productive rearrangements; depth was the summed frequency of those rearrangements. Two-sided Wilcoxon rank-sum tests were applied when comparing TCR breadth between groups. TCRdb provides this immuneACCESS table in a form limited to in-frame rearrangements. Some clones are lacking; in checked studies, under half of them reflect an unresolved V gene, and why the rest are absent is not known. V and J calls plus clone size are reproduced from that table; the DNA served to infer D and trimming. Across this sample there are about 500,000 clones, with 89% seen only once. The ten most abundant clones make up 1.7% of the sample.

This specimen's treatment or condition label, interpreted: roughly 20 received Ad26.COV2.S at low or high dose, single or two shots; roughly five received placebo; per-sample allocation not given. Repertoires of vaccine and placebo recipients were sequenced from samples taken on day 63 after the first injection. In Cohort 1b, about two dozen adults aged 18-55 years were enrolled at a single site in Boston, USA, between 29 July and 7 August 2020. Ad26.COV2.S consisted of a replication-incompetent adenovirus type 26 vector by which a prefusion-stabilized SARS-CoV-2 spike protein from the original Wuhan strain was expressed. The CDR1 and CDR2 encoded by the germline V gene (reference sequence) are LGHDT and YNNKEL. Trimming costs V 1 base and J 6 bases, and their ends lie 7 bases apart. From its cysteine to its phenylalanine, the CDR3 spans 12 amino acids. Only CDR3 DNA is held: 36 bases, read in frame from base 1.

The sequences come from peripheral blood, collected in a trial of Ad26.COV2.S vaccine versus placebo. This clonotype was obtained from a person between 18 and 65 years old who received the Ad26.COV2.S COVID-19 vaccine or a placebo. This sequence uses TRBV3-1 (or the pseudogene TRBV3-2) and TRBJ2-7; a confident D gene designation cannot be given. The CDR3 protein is CASSQGSPEQYF. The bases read TGTGCCAGCAGCCAAGGTAGTCCCGAGCAGTACTTC.